The 21 T cell receptor beta chains below all came from one sample that was sequenced in a study of sequential checkpoint blockade in melanoma. As for treatment: randomized to nivolumab then ipilimumab (arm A) or the reverse (arm B). Profiling relied on immunoSEQ multiplex PCR, and the TCRdb table lists in-frame clones only, not all of them. The sample comprises approximately 4,300 clones, about 54% of which are singletons, and 20% to 25% rests with the top ten. The sample was CD8+ T cells sorted from blood (inferred from file names), taken from a patient given nivolumab and ipilimumab in sequence. The receptor source for this set is a human donor with melanoma.

The rearrangement links TRBV2 to TRBJ1-2; D is unclear. CDR1 and CDR2 from the germline V gene are SNHLY and FYNNEI. Trimming took off 2 bases at V and 5 bases at J, with 6 bases between the two ends. The CDR3 covers 12 residues. The chain's CDR3 is CASSEIGYGYTF. The CDR3, as DNA: TGTGCCAGCAGTGAAATCGGTTATGGCTACACCTTC.

This clone has just a few counts. V and J are TRBV11-2 and TRBJ2-2; D possibly corresponds to TRBD2 (5 bases). In germline, CDR1 is SGHAT, CDR2 FQNNGV. The V and J ends lost 1 base and 0 bases respectively, with 12 bases between them. The CDR3 is 17 amino acids. CDR3 amino acids: CASSLVSGLSNTGELFF. The CDR3 nucleotides read TGTGCCAGCAGCTTAGTAAGCGGACTTTCGAACACCGGGGAGCTGTTTTTT.

The V call is TRBV5-4, the J call TRBJ2-1; the match to TRBD2 covers 13 bases. The CDR3 totals 16 residues. The ends lost 4 bases at V and 9 bases at J; junction bases unmatched: 10. Germline V CDR1 and CDR2: SGHNT, YYREEE (reference sequence). CDR3 loop: CASSRLAGGPGPEQFF. CDR3 nucleotide sequence: TGTGCCAGCAGCCGACTAGCGGGAGGTCCAGGACCTGAGCAGTTCTTC.

The chain is built from TRBV6-6 and TRBJ2-1; D unclear. CDR3 length equals 12 residues. Trimming left V 8 bases short and J 6 bases short, with 11 bases between. Germline-derived CDR1 and CDR2 are MNHNY and SVGAGI (reference sequence). The CDR3 here is CASEGTVNEQFF. The CDR3 coding sequence is TGTGCCAGCGAAGGTACAGTCAATGAGCAGTTCTTC.

This clone was counted a single time. V and J are TRBV6-5 and TRBJ2-7, with 11 bases that match TRBD2. Per germline, CDR1 MNHEY and CDR2 SVGAGI. V was pared by 6 bases and J by 1 base, with 5 bases of the junction left unmatched. There are 15 residues in the CDR3. The CDR3 sequence is CASSEGLAESYEQYF. For the CDR3, the DNA is TGTGCCAGCAGCGAGGGACTAGCGGAGTCCTACGAGCAGTACTTC.

V usage is TRBV7-6 and J usage is TRBJ1-1, with a weak D call TRBD1 (5 bases). The length of the CDR3 is 16 residues. V dropped 0 bases and J dropped 3 bases, with 14 bases sitting between them. CDR1 and CDR2 (germline): SGHVS, FNYEAQ. The CDR3 loop reads CASSLASAGFDTEAFF. The CDR3 DNA reads TGTGCCAGCAGCTTAGCCTCCGCAGGGTTTGACACTGAAGCTTTCTTT.

The chain links TRBV5-6 to TRBJ1-3; D remains ambiguous. This CDR3 contains 15 residues. V was pared by 2 bases and J by 1 base, with 10 bases between. The V gene's germline CDR1 is SGHDT and CDR2 YYEEEE. The CDR3 region is CASSFGGQSGNTIYF. The CDR3 DNA reads TGTGCCAGCAGCTTTGGAGGTCAGTCTGGAAACACCATATATTTT.

This clone was found once. V is TRBV6-1 and J is TRBJ1-3; D unresolved. The V end was cut by 1 base, the J end by 0 bases, with 10 bases between. Germline V gene data show CDR1 as MNHNS and CDR2 as SASEGT. The CDR3 is 16 residues long. This CDR3 is CASSEGTGLSGNTIYF. CDR3 DNA sequence: TGTGCCAGCAGTGAAGGGACTGGACTCTCTGGAAACACCATATATTTT.

V and J are TRBV6-5 and TRBJ2-7; TRBD1 matches at 9 bases. The CDR3 spans 15 residues. Germline V CDR1 and CDR2: MNHEY, SVGAGI. With 2 bases clipped from V and 7 bases from J, the junction kept 9 bases outside the gene matches. The CDR3 coding sequence is TGTGCCAGCAGTTACCCCACACAGGGGGCGAGGGAGCAGTACTTC. Amino acid sequence: CASSYPTQGAREQYF.

This clone was seen a handful of times. The chain links TRBV28 to TRBJ2-7; 11 bases line up with TRBD2. The CDR3 sequence is 14 residues long. Looked up from germline, CDR1 is MDHEN and CDR2 is SYDVKM. Germline trimming cut 6 bases from V and 0 bases from J; bases unmatched to any gene: 1. CDR3 sequence reads: CASRLAGVSYEQYF. CDR3 coding DNA: TGTGCCAGCAGACTAGCGGGAGTCTCCTACGAGCAGTACTTC. Variable domain in full (rest from reference TRBV28 and TRBJ2-7): DVKVTQSSRYLVKRTGEKVFLECVQDMDHENMFWYRQDPGLGLRLIYFSYDVKMKEKGDIPEGYSVSREKKERFSLILESASTNQTSMYLCASRLAGVSYEQYFGPGTRLTVT.

The J gene is TRBJ2-3, the V gene TRBV19, with no clear D. The CDR3 extends over 15 amino acids. The V gene lost 3 bases and the J gene lost 0 bases, with 10 bases spanning the gap. Germline V gene sequence: CDR1 LNHDA, CDR2 SQIVND (reference sequence). CDR3 in DNA: TGTGCCAGTAGTATCCTAGTAGCTAGCACAGATACGCAGTATTTT. It is translated as CASSILVASTDTQYF.

This sequence joins TRBV28 and TRBJ1-2; D possibly corresponds to TRBD1 (6 bases). Trimming left V 3 bases short and J 4 bases short, with 15 bases between. This CDR3 contains 15 residues. In germline, CDR1 is MDHEN, CDR2 SYDVKM. DNA of the CDR3: TGTGCCAGCAGTTTGGGGGCCTCATCCATCTATGGCTACACCTTC. It encodes CASSLGASSIYGYTF.

Only a few counts were recorded for this clone. The chain recombines TRBV5-4 with TRBJ2-7, with 9 bases matching TRBD1. This CDR3 spans 15 amino acids. The J segment lost 3 bases and the V segment lost 4 bases, leaving 8 bases of the junction unmatched. Germline V gene lookup returns CDR1 SGHNT and CDR2 YYREEE (reference sequence). The CDR3 nucleotides read TGTGCCAGCAGCAATCCGGGACAGGGTGTCTACGAGCAGTACTTC. Protein product: CASSNPGQGVYEQYF.

V gene TRBV7-2 combines with J gene TRBJ1-2; D gene ambiguous. V gave up 6 bases and J gave up 2 bases, with 19 bases separating them. Germline CDR1 and CDR2: SGHTA and FQGNSA. CDR3 length: 16 residues. The CDR3 coding sequence is TGTGCCAGCAGTCCTCTCCCGGGGTCTGAAAACTATGGCTACACCTTC. Its translation is CASSPLPGSENYGYTF.

The chain recombines TRBV15 with TRBJ2-5, with D possibly TRBD2 on 6 matching bases. This CDR3 contains 16 residues. CDR1 and CDR2 (germline): LNHNV, YYDKDF (reference sequence). V was shortened by 4 bases and J by 3 bases, with 18 bases between the two germline ends. The chain's CDR3 is CATSTPQAEGKETQYF. CDR3 sequence (DNA): TGTGCCACCAGCACGCCCCAAGCGGAGGGGAAAGAGACCCAGTACTTC.

This chain joins TRBV27 and TRBJ2-7; D perhaps matches TRBD1 (7 bases). Germline CDR1 and CDR2: MNHEY and SMNVEV (reference sequence). The CDR3 totals 15 residues. Trimming removed 2 bases from V and 5 bases from J, with 16 bases in between. The CDR3 DNA follows: TGTGCCAGCAGTTTAAGGAGGGGGCTCGCGGACGAGCAGTACTTC. Its protein is CASSLRRGLADEQYF.

This clone showed up just once. The rearrangement joins TRBV6-6 to TRBJ2-7, with TRBD1 matching 9 bases. The CDR3 covers 12 residues. The ends lost 9 bases at V and 5 bases at J; junction bases unmatched: 5. Germline loops: CDR1 MNHNY, CDR2 SVGAGI (reference sequence). The CDR3 region is CASGDRADEQYF. The CDR3 coding sequence is TGTGCCAGTGGGGACAGGGCCGACGAGCAGTACTTC.

The genes are TRBV7-9 and TRBJ2-6; TRBD2 matches 8 bases. This CDR3 is built from 17 residues. V lost 4 bases, J lost 0 bases, and 5 bases stayed unmatched. CDR1 SEHNR and CDR2 FQNEAQ come from the germline V gene (reference sequence). CDR3 nucleotide sequence: TGTGCCAGCAGCTCCTACAGCGGGGGCTCTGGGGCCAACGTCCTGACTTTC. It yields the protein CASSSYSGGSGANVLTF.

In its sample, this clone was seen a few times. An end of the junction differs from the germline gene, which may be a read error. V and J are TRBV7-4 and TRBJ2-1; 11 nucleotides agree with TRBD2. The germline CDR1 and CDR2 sequences are SGHVT and SQSDAQ. The length of the CDR3 is 14 residues. The CDR3 region is CATSLAGGYNEQFF. The CDR3, as DNA: TGTGCCACCAGCCTAGCGGGAGGCTACAATGAGCAGTTCTTC.

V gene TRBV6-5 combines with J gene TRBJ2-1; weak D call: TRBD2 (6 bases). Germline V CDR1 and CDR2: MNHEY, SVGAGI. The CDR3 is 15 amino acids. V gave up 4 bases and J gave up 5 bases, with 15 bases separating them. The CDR3 region is CASSLFREWDNEQFF. The CDR3 bases are TGTGCCAGCAGTTTATTCCGGGAGTGGGACAATGAGCAGTTCTTC.

CDR3 region: CASSSQLGGQFF. The CDR3 nucleotides read TGTGCCAGCAGTTCCCAATTAGGAGGGCAGTTCTTC. The chain links TRBV6-6 to TRBJ2-1; TRBD2 might be the D (5 bases). This CDR3 comprises 12 residues. Germline CDR1 is MNHNY and CDR2 is SVGAGI (reference sequence). The ends were cut back, 4 bases at V and 12 bases at J, with 13 bases in the middle.